This T cell receptor (beta chain) was sequenced for a study of T cell responses to AZD1222 COVID-19 vaccine (dated by TCRdb to about 2021). Broadly, across the study: A total of 230 to 250 trial participants underwent TCR sequencing, of whom 200 to 220 had received two doses of AZD1222 and approximately 25 had received two doses of the MenACWY control vaccine. Enrollment into the trials was organized by age into subgroups of 18-55, 56-69 and 70-plus years, and those subgroups contained approximately 160, 26 and 62 TCR-sequenced participants, respectively. General conclusions and limits of the study: Conclusions about previously exposed vaccinees were limited because only six AZD1222 recipients were SARS-CoV-2 seropositive at baseline. A significant rise in spike-specific TCR breadth and depth was observed after two AZD1222 doses relative to day 0 and relative to MenACWY recipients. Participants were mostly white British and included more females than males, and it was suggested by the authors that clonal diversity may have been underestimated. The vaccine-associated CD4 TCRs covered the entire spike protein, and the dominant responses fell in regions 160-218 and 743-854. The 56-69-year group was small, and its depth increase did not reach significance, likely because of low power. Reportedly, close to half of the unique spike-specific TCRs recognized epitopes lying outside the regions that are mutated in the B.1.351 and B.1.1.7 variants. Because no day 14 peak-response samples were available, repertoires were characterized only after the peak T cell response.

The CDR3 regions of human TCRbeta chains were analyzed by immunosequencing. The original pipeline was this. Repertoire TCRs were matched against a reference library of SARS-CoV-2-specific TCRs generated with the MIRA antigen-specificity platform. Breadth was defined as the fraction of unique TCRs that were SARS-CoV-2-associated. Depth was defined as the fraction of total T cells that were SARS-CoV-2-associated. Using the MIRA data, each spike-specific TCR was mapped to the spike region that the TCR reacts to and placed in a CD4 or CD8 class. Log10-transformed breadth and depth values were compared by one-way ANOVA with Sidak's multiple comparisons tests. This is the immuneACCESS table as TCRdb keeps it, with only in-frame sequences that have V and J called. A part of the clones is gone; compared with another copy, unresolved V genes explain less than half, and the rest is unexplained. Clone size and the V and J calls come from that table; the DNA yielded D and trimming. The sample table shows roughly 120,000 clones, and 85% are seen once. Of the sample, 3.5% to 5% is held by the ten largest clones.

Per the publication, the time point label means: about 28 days (+/-7) after the second vaccine dose. AZD1222 recipients with second doses at about 4 weeks or about 12 weeks were pooled, because spike-specific TCR depth and breadth did not differ between schedules. Vaccinee samples were obtained from the UK trials COV001 and COV002, which included a single-blind randomized controlled phase 2/3 trial of AZD1222 (ChAdOx1 nCoV-19) in healthy adults. For TCRbeta chain sequencing, PBMC samples were collected from trial participants at day 0 and at day 28 after the second dose. A distance of 9 bases separates the germline ends of V and J, which lose 0 bases and 1 base respectively. Based on the germline V gene (reference sequence), the CDR1 and CDR2 sequences are SGHNT and YYREEE. The CDR3 spans 15 residues, from the cysteine through the phenylalanine. This entry keeps only the CDR3 DNA: 45 bases, framed from base 1.

As concerns this clone: Its binding antigen is unknown. No much larger clone is present one base from it, and per-base qualities are unavailable.

Specimen: peripheral blood, collected 28 days after the second AZD1222 dose. The chain uses TRBV5-4 and TRBJ2-3; a weak D assignment points to TRBD1 (5 bases agree). The TCR sequence derives from an adult who received the AZD1222 COVID-19 vaccine. The nucleotides read TGTGCCAGCAGCTTGGGGACACCTGGCACAGATACGCAGTATTTT. Its protein reads: CASSLGTPGTDTQYF.